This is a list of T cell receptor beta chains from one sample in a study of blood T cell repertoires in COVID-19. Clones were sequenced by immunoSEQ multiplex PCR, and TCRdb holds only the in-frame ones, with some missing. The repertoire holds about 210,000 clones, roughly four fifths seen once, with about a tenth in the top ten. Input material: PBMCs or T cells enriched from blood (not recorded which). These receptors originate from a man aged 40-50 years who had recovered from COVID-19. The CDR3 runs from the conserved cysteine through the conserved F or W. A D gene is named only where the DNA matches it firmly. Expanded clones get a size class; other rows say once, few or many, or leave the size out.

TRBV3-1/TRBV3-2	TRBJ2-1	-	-	CASSQDGVGTEGKQFF	TGTGCCAGCAGCCAAGATGGAGTAGGGACGGAGGGTAAGCAGTTCTTC
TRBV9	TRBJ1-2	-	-	CASSVGSQAPGYTF	TGTGCCAGCAGCGTGGGGAGCCAGGCGCCAGGCTACACCTTC
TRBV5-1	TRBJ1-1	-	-	CASSFRDDTEAFF	TGCGCCAGCAGCTTCAGGGATGACACTGAAGCTTTCTTT
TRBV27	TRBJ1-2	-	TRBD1	CASSPTGGGGYTF	TGTGCCAGCAGTCCGACAGGGGGCGGGGGCTACACCTTC
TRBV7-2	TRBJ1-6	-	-	CASSFQSSYNSPLHF	TGTGCCAGCAGCTTCCAATCCAGTTATAATTCACCCCTCCACTTT
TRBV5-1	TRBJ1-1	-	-	CASLEQGSSTEAFF	TGCGCCAGCCTCGAACAGGGTTCGAGCACTGAAGCTTTCTTT
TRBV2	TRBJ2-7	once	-	CAADLWGGPTYEQYF	TGTGCCGCCGACCTCTGGGGGGGCCCTACCTACGAGCAGTACTTC
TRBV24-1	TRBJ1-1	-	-	CATSDRGNTEAFF	TGTGCCACCAGTGATCGGGGGAACACTGAAGCTTTCTTT
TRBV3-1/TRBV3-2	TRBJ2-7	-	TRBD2	CASSQSGGSYEQYF	TGTGCCAGCAGCCAATCGGGGGGCTCCTACGAGCAGTACTTC
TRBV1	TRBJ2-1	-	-	CTGVSGRGGRNNEQFF	TGCACGGGGGTAAGCGGGAGGGGCGGGCGGAACAATGAGCAGTTCTTC
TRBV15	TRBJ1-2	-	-	CATRPGGFGGYTF	TGTGCCACCCGCCCGGGGGGGTTTGGCGGCTACACCTTC
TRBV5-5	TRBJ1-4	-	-	CASSLDQSLRREKLFF	TGTGCCAGCAGCTTGGATCAGTCGCTACGGCGGGAAAAACTGTTTTTT
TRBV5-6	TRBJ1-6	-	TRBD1	CASSWGQINSPLHF	TGTGCCAGCAGTTGGGGACAGATTAATTCACCCCTCCACTTT
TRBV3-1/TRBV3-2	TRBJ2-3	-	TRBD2	CASSPTSGSTDTQYF	TGTGCCAGCAGCCCGACTAGCGGGAGCACAGATACGCAGTATTTT
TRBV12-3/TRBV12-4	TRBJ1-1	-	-	CASIRRGNTEAFF	TGTGCCAGCATCAGGCGGGGGAACACGGAAGCTTTCTTT
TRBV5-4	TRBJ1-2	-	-	CASSFPGSYGYTF	TGTGCCAGCAGCTTCCCCGGTAGCTATGGCTACACCTTC
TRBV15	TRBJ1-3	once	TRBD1	CATSRGTGFRGNTIYF	TGTGCCACCAGCAGGGGGACAGGGTTTCGCGGAAACACCATATATTTT
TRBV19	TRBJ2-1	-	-	CASSMDPPRGYNEQFF	TGTGCCAGTAGTATGGACCCTCCCAGGGGCTACAATGAGCAGTTCTTC
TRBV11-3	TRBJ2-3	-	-	CASSLGGYEDTQYF	TGTGCCAGCAGCCTCGGAGGGTATGAAGATACGCAGTATTTT
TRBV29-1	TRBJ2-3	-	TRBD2	CSVGTSGGTDTQYF	TGCAGCGTGGGGACTAGCGGGGGCACAGATACGCAGTATTTT
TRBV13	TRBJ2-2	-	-	CASSLGTPGAGELFF	TGTGCCAGCAGCCTCGGGACTCCGGGGGCCGGGGAGCTGTTTTTT
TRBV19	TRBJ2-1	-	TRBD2	CASSNRASGGRNEQFF	TGTGCCAGTTCGAACCGGGCTAGCGGGGGCCGCAATGAGCAGTTCTTC
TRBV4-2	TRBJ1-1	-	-	CASSPGKGSNTEAFF	TGTGCCAGCAGCCCCGGAAAGGGGTCGAACACTGAAGCTTTCTTT
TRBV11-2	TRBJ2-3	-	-	CASSLAGRTSTDTQYF	TGTGCCAGCAGCTTAGCTGGGCGGACTAGCACAGATACGCAGTATTTT
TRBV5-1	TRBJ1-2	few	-	CASSLSAGDNGYTF	TGCGCCAGCAGCTTGTCGGCAGGGGATAATGGCTACACCTTC
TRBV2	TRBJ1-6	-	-	CASSAAGLNSPLHF	TGTGCCAGCAGTGCGGCAGGATTAAATTCACCCCTCCACTTT
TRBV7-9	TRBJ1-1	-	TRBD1	CASSTQRTGQAEAFF	TGTGCCAGCAGCACCCAACGGACAGGGCAGGCTGAAGCTTTCTTT
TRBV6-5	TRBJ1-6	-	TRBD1	CASSSGTVNSPLHF	TGTGCCAGCAGTTCCGGGACAGTTAATTCACCCCTCCACTTT
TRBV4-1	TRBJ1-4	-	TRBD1	CASSQNRGSNEKLFF	TGCGCCAGCAGCCAAAACAGGGGGTCAAATGAAAAACTGTTTTTT
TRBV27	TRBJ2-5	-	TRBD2	CASSPTPLSGRALETQYF	TGTGCCAGCAGTCCCACTCCATTAAGCGGGAGGGCCCTGGAGACCCAGTACTTC
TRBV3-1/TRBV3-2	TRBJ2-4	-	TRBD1	CASSQDPWAPGQGAKNIQYF	TGTGCCAGCAGCCAAGATCCCTGGGCTCCGGGACAGGGTGCCAAAAACATTCAGTACTTC
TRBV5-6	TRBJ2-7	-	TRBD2	CASSLLGASGSRGSEQYF	TGTGCCAGCAGCTTGTTAGGTGCTAGCGGGAGCCGGGGGAGCGAGCAGTACTTC
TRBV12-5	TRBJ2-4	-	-	CASGPGVGLAKNIQYF	TGTGCTAGTGGTCCGGGAGTTGGTCTAGCCAAAAACATTCAGTACTTC
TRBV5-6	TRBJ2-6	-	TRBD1	CAGRTGGSGANVLTF	TGTGCCGGGAGGACAGGGGGATCTGGGGCCAACGTCCTGACTTTC
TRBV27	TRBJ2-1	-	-	CASSTTRTNEQFF	TGTGCCAGCAGTACCACTAGGACCAATGAGCAGTTCTTC
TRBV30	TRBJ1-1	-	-	CAWKGQGNTEAFF	TGTGCCTGGAAGGGACAAGGGAACACTGAAGCTTTCTTT
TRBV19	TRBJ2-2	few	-	CASSTRTQGNTGELFF	TGTGCCAGTAGTACCCGGACACAAGGGAACACCGGGGAGCTGTTTTTT
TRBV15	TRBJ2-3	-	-	CATSRDWESTDTQYF	TGTGCCACCAGCAGAGATTGGGAGAGCACAGATACGCAGTATTTT
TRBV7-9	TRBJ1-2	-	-	CASSELKAGDGYTF	TGTGCCAGCAGCGAACTGAAGGCAGGGGATGGCTACACCTTC
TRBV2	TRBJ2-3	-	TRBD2	CASSVLSGGPDTQYF	TGTGCCAGCAGTGTTCTAAGCGGGGGACCAGATACGCAGTATTTT
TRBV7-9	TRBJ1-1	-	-	CASSREAEAFF	TGTGCCAGCAGCCGCGAGGCCGAAGCTTTCTTT
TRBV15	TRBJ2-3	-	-	CATRFPGAGVANTQYF	TGTGCCACCCGCTTCCCTGGAGCGGGCGTTGCGAATACGCAGTATTTT
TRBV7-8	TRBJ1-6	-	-	CASSAEGRYSPLHF	TGTGCCAGCAGCGCTGAGGGCAGGTATTCACCCCTCCACTTT
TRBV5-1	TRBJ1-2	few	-	CASRQTGDFYGYTF	TGCGCCAGCAGACAGACAGGAGACTTCTATGGCTACACCTTC
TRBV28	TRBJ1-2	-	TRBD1	CASSPPDRAGYGYTF	TGTGCCAGCAGTCCTCCCGACAGGGCCGGCTATGGCTACACCTTC
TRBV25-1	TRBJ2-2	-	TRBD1	CASSGDRGTGELFF	TGTGCCAGCAGTGGGGACAGGGGCACCGGGGAGCTGTTTTTT
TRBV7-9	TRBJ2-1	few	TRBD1	CASSTGQDFNEQFF	TGTGCCAGCTCGACGGGACAGGACTTCAATGAGCAGTTCTTC
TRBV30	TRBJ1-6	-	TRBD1	CAWSSFATGPRSPLHF	TGTGCCTGGAGTTCTTTCGCGACAGGGCCGCGTTCACCCCTCCACTTT
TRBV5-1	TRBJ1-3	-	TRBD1	CASSLRQGPGSGNTIYF	TGCGCCAGCAGCTTACGACAGGGGCCAGGGTCTGGAAACACCATATATTTT
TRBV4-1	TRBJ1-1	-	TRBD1	CASSQWLAGTGGPEAFF	TGCGCCAGCAGCCAATGGTTGGCAGGGACAGGGGGCCCTGAAGCTTTCTTT
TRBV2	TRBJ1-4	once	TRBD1	CASSETRGTNEKLFF	TGTGCCAGCAGCGAAACCAGGGGGACTAATGAAAAACTGTTTTTT
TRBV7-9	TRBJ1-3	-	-	CASSVGSSSGNTIYF	TGTGCCAGCAGCGTGGGGAGTAGCTCTGGAAACACCATATATTTT
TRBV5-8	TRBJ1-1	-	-	CASSLGLKMTPFF	TGTGCCAGCAGCTTAGGACTCAAGATGACCCCTTTTTTT
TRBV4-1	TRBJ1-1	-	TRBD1	CASSHLTGSTEAFF	TGCGCCAGCAGCCACTTGACAGGGAGCACTGAAGCTTTCTTT
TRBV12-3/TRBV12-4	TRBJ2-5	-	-	CASSIGQKETQYF	TGTGCCAGCAGTATTGGACAGAAAGAGACCCAGTACTTC
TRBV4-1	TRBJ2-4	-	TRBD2	CASSQTPRGGDPAKNIQYF	TGCGCCAGCAGCCAGACTCCCCGGGGGGGTGATCCGGCCAAAAACATTCAGTACTTC
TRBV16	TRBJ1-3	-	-	CASSQTQGSSGNTIYF	TGTGCCAGCAGCCAAACCCAGGGCAGCTCTGGAAACACCATATATTTT
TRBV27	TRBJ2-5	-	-	CASSPAGTLQETQYF	TGTGCCAGCAGTCCCGCCGGGACACTTCAAGAGACCCAGTACTTC
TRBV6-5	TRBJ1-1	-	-	CASSFGNRVVTEAFF	TGTGCCAGCAGTTTTGGGAACAGGGTCGTCACTGAAGCTTTCTTT
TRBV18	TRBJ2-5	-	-	CASSPLASGSETQYF	TGTGCCAGCTCACCATTGGCCAGTGGTTCAGAGACCCAGTACTTC